This TCR beta chain was obtained from a study of blood T cell repertoires in COVID-19. Seattle cases were enrolled at active infection and followed longitudinally. Generated by immunoSEQ multiplex PCR, the TCRdb table keeps only in-frame clones and is missing some. The sample contains a few hundred thousand clones, 80% to 90% of which appear only once. Germline V gene data show CDR1 as SGHRS and CDR2 as YFSETQ. The CDR3 spans 15 residues. V gave up 0 bases and J gave up 0 bases, with 10 bases separating them. The sample comprised peripheral blood. The V gene is TRBV5-1, the J gene TRBJ2-7, with D tentatively TRBD2 (5 bases). The receptor was isolated from a woman of 80 years or more with COVID-19, enrolled during active disease. Here the CDR3 reads CASSLVSGSSYEQYF. For the CDR3, the DNA is TGCGCCAGCAGCTTGGTTTCGGGGAGCTCCTACGAGCAGTACTTC.